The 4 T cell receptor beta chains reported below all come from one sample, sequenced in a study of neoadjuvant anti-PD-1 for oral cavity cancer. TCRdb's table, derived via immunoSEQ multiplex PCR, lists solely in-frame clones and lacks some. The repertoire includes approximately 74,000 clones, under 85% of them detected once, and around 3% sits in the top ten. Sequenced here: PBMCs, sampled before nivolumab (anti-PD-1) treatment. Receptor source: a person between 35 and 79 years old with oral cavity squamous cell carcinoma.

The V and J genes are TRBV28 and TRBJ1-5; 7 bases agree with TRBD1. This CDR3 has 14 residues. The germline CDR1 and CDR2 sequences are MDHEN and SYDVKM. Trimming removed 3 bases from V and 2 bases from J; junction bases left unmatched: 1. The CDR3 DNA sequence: TGTGCCAGCAGTTTCACAGGGGGCAATCAGCCCCAGCATTTT. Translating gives CASSFTGGNQPQHF.

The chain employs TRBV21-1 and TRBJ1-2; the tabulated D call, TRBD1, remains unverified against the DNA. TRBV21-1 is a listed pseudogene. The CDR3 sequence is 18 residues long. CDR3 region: CASSPLRDRGFLNYGYTF. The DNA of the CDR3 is TGTGCCAGCAGCCCTCTCCGGGACAGGGGATTCCTTAACTATGGCTACACCTTC.

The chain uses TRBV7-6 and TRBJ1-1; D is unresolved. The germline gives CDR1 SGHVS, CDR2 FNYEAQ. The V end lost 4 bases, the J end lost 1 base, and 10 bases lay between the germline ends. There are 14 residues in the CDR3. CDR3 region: CASSSAWENTEAFF. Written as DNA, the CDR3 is TGTGCCAGCAGCTCCGCTTGGGAGAACACTGAAGCTTTCTTT.

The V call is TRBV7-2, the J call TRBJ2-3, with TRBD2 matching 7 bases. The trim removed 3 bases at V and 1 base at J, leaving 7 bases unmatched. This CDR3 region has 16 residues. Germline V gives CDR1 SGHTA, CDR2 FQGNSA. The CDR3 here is CASSLGGPRGTDTQYF. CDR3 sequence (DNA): TGTGCCAGCAGCTTGGGAGGGCCTAGGGGCACAGATACGCAGTATTTT.